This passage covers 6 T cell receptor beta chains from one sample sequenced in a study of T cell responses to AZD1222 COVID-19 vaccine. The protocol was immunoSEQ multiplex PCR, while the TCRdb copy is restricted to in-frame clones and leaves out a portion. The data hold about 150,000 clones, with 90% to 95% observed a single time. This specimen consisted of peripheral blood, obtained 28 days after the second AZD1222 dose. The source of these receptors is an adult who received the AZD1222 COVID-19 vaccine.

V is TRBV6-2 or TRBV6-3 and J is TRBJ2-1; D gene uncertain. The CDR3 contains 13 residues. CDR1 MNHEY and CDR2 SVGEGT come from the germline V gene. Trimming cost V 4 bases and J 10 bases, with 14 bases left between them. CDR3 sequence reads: CASSFPRSSEQFF. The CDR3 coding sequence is TGTGCCAGCAGTTTCCCGAGGTCATCCGAGCAGTTCTTC.

The CDR3 loop reads CASSSYRQDYGYTF. The CDR3 DNA follows: TGTGCCAGCAGCTCCTATCGACAGGACTATGGCTACACCTTC. The rearrangement joins TRBV11-1 to TRBJ1-2; TRBD1 is a possible D gene (6 bases). Deletions cut 4 bases from V and 3 bases from J, with 12 bases between. Looked up from germline, CDR1 is SGHAT and CDR2 is FQDESV (reference sequence). The CDR3 has 14 residues.

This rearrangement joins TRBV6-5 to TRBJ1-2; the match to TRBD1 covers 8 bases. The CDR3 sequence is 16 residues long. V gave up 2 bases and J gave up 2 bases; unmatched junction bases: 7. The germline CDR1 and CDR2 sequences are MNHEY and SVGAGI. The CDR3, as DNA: TGTGCCAGCAGTTACCTCACCGGGACAGGCAACTATGGCTACACCTTC. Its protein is CASSYLTGTGNYGYTF.

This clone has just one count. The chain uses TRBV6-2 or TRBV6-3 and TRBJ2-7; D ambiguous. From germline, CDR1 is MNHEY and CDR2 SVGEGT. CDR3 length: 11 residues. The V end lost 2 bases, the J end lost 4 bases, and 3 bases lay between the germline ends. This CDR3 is CASSYVYEQYF. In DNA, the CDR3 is TGTGCCAGCAGTTACGTATACGAGCAGTACTTC.

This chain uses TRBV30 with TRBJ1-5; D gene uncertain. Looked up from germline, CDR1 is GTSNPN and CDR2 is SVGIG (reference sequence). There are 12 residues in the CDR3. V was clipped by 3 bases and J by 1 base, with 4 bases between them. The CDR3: CAWSRSNQPQHF. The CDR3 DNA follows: TGTGCCTGGAGCCGGAGCAATCAGCCCCAGCATTTT.

CDR3 sequence reads: CASSQSGNNQPQHF. The CDR3 nucleotides read TGTGCCAGCAGCCAATCAGGCAACAATCAGCCCCAGCATTTT. The rearrangement joins TRBV3-1 (or the pseudogene TRBV3-2) to TRBJ1-5; no clear D gene. V lost 2 bases and J 3 bases, leaving 8 bases between the germline ends. The V gene's germline CDR1 is LGHDT and CDR2 YNNKEL (reference sequence). The CDR3 consists of 14 residues.